The entry below gives a single T cell receptor beta chain sequence along with its context. Together with a sample-barcoded 5' primer, a J-beta primer mix was included in a second PCR lasting about 6 to 11 cycles. Each cDNA molecule, via a template-switch adaptor with 12 random nucleotides, was tagged. TCRdb processed the 5' RACE reads anew with MiXCR; each CDR3 protein has one entry. The sample yields approximately 730,000 distinct CDR3 sequences, roughly two fifths seen once. Germline CDR1 reads MNHEY; CDR2 reads SVGAGI. V shed 7 bases and J shed 1 base, with 13 bases lying between them. CDR3 length: 14 residues. This entry comes from a study of blood T cells in healthy people across ages. Study details: Template switching captured about one barcoded beta molecule per two T cells.

The source of this sequence is a woman aged 60-70 years in good health. Sequencing used blood. V and J are TRBV6-5 and TRBJ2-5, with TRBD2 as a possible D gene (6 bases). The CDR3 DNA follows: TGTGCCAGCAACCCGGGAGAACTCCAAGAGACCCAGTACTTC. Translated, it gives CASNPGELQETQYF.